The clone carrying this TCR beta chain turned up a few times. The antigen remains undetermined. Total RNA, at least 5 micrograms per sample, was extracted from PBMCs. The data belong to a study of blood T cells in healthy people across ages. Regarding the study as a whole: Bulk PBMC profiling left naive and antigen-experienced comparisons inconclusive. Donors of long life had a larger count of naive CD4+ cells and greater diversity than aged donors. Because donor CMV status was unknown, expanded clonotype changes were possibly confounded.

With a J-beta primer mix and a sample-barcoded 5' primer, a second PCR ran about 6 to 11 cycles. MiXCR, applied by TCRdb to the 5' RACE reads, yields one record per CDR3 protein. The sample lists around 1,800,000 distinct CDR3 sequences, about two fifths occurring once. Between the trimmed V and J ends, which lost 0 bases and 4 bases, there was a span of 3 bases. The CDR3 has 13 residues. CDR1 and CDR2 from the germline V gene are MNHEY and SMNVEV (reference sequence). The receptor was isolated from a human donor in good health. The sample comprised blood. The chain joins TRBV27 to TRBJ1-4; D ambiguous. CDR3 region: CASSLSFNEKLFF. CDR3 bases: TGTGCCAGCAGTTTATCGTTTAATGAAAAACTGTTTTTT.